This T cell receptor (beta chain) originates from a study of blood T cell repertoires in COVID-19. Membership in each cohort depended on participant-reported clinical history. CDR3 size: 15 residues. Germline V gene lookup returns CDR1 PRHDT and CDR2 FYEKMQ (reference sequence). V was pared by 6 bases and J by 0 bases, with 14 bases between. Authors' analysis steps: It was from reference gene primer amplification that nucleated cell counts were estimated. TCRdb's copy holds only in-frame clones and misses some; the assay was immunoSEQ multiplex PCR. The V and J calls and the clone size are those of that table, but D and trimming were determined from the DNA. The sample contains hundreds of thousands of clones, 90% of which appear only once.

Sequencing was done on a sample of PBMCs or T cells enriched from blood (not recorded which). The receptor was isolated from a man aged 60-69 years who had recovered from COVID-19. The V and J genes are TRBV13 and TRBJ1-1; maybe TRBD1 (6 bases). The chain's CDR3 is CASRRTVKMNTEAFF. CDR3 DNA sequence: TGTGCCAGCAGGCGGACAGTTAAAATGAACACTGAAGCTTTCTTT.